The sequence of this T cell receptor beta chain was determined in a study of CD8 T cell repertoires and HIV-1 epitope variants. Looking at the study overall: Twenty-five autologous and known Gag and Nef epitope variant peptides each stimulated T cells separately. Control wells had CMV/EBV/flu peptides, negative Ebola AY9, or no peptide. Tested: three Gag epitope families, Nef HW9 and YT9.

As regards this clone: The antigen is undetermined.

Clones were read by immunoSEQ multiplex PCR, and TCRdb kept only the in-frame ones, dropping some. The repertoire consists of 5,200 or so clones, with approximately 72% occurring once and the leading ten covering about 45%. The CDR3 loop spans 13 amino acids. V was clipped by 2 bases and J by 3 bases, with 8 bases between them. From germline, CDR1 is SGHNT and CDR2 YYREEE (reference sequence). The sample comprised cultured CD8+ T cells derived from PBMCs. The chain combines TRBV5-4 with TRBJ1-2; D possibly corresponds to TRBD1 (5 bases). This sequence originates from a male donor with HIV. This chain's CDR3 is CASSFRGDYGYTF. The CDR3 bases are TGTGCCAGCAGCTTTCGGGGGGACTATGGCTACACCTTC.